The rows below give T cell receptor beta chains drawn from one sample of a study of blood T cells in healthy people across ages. TCRdb fed the 5' RACE reads into MiXCR, producing one record per CDR3 protein. The sample lists 800,000 or so distinct CDR3 sequences; about 59% were seen once. The source material was blood. The origin of the receptors is a man aged 30 to 39 in good health. Each CDR3 is given with its conserved first and last residue. D genes are given only for firm matches. Rows may omit the clone size; those that give it use once, few, many or a size class.

>TRBV4-3|-|TRBJ2-6|16|-
CASSPTPNAGANVLTF
TGCGCCAGCAGCCCAACCCCAAATGCCGGGGCCAACGTCCTGACTTTC
>TRBV7-6|few|TRBJ2-1|14|-
CASSLTVRYNEQFF
TGTGCCAGCAGCTTGACAGTGAGGTACAATGAGCAGTTCTTC
>TRBV5-6|many|TRBJ1-2|14|TRBD1
CASSSFRTGGGYTF
TGTGCCAGCAGCTCTTTCCGTACAGGGGGAGGCTACACCTTC
>TRBV12-3/TRBV12-4|-|TRBJ2-4|19|TRBD2
CASSSGTSGYLVAKNIQYF
TGTGCCAGCAGTTCCGGGACTAGCGGATATTTGGTAGCCAAAAACATTCAGTACTTC
>TRBV20-1|-|TRBJ2-7|13|TRBD1
CSALTGSTYEQYF
TGCAGTGCTCTGACAGGGTCTACGTACGAGCAGTACTTC
>TRBV15|few|TRBJ2-7|15|-
CATSRDAGGSYEQYF
TGTGCCACCAGCAGAGATGCAGGAGGGTCCTACGAGCAGTACTTC
>TRBV7-2|few|TRBJ2-4|17|-
CASSWGAVGAAKNIQYF
TGTGCCAGCAGCTGGGGGGCCGTCGGGGCGGCCAAAAACATTCAGTACTTC
>TRBV2|-|TRBJ2-1|15|-
CASSEEVLAYNEQFF
TGTGCCAGCAGTGAAGAGGTTCTAGCCTACAATGAGCAGTTCTTC
>TRBV5-1|few|TRBJ2-1|15|TRBD1
CASSMTGTGANEQFF
TGCGCCAGCAGTATGACCGGGACAGGGGCCAATGAGCAGTTCTTC
>TRBV29-1|-|TRBJ1-1|17|TRBD1
CSVGGGARQGQNTEAFF
TGCAGCGTTGGAGGGGGGGCAAGACAGGGGCAAAACACTGAAGCTTTCTTT
>TRBV6-1|-|TRBJ2-5|19|TRBD2
CASSPQLVSGGALGETQYF
TGTGCCAGCAGCCCACAACTGGTTAGCGGGGGGGCCTTAGGAGAGACCCAGTACTTC
>TRBV7-2|-|TRBJ2-7|13|-
CASTNSGTYEQYF
TGTGCCAGCACGAATAGCGGAACCTACGAGCAGTACTTC
>TRBV20-1|-|TRBJ2-1|16|TRBD2
CSARRGGATIYNEQFF
TGCAGTGCCCGACGGGGGGGGGCCACCATTTACAATGAGCAGTTCTTC
>TRBV7-2|-|TRBJ2-5|15|TRBD2
CASSSSGGNQETQYF
TGTGCCAGCAGCTCTAGCGGGGGGAATCAAGAGACCCAGTACTTC
>TRBV6-5|-|TRBJ1-3|15|-
CASIVGTNSGNTIYF
TGTGCCAGCATTGTGGGGACGAACTCTGGAAACACCATATATTTT
>TRBV18|few|TRBJ1-1|18|-
CASSPQARAGRTNTEAFF
TGTGCCAGCTCACCTCAGGCGAGGGCGGGAAGAACTAACACTGAAGCTTTCTTT
>TRBV2|-|TRBJ2-3|15|TRBD2
CASRGSSGGSDTQYF
TGTGCCAGCAGGGGTTCTAGCGGGGGGTCAGATACGCAGTATTTT
>TRBV20-1|few|TRBJ2-7|14|TRBD2
CSAPTSGRLSEQYF
TGCAGTGCTCCGACTAGCGGGAGACTTAGCGAGCAGTACTTC
>TRBV6-2/TRBV6-3|-|TRBJ2-1|14|TRBD2
CASIYGGARNEQFF
TGTGCCAGCATATACGGGGGGGCTCGAAATGAGCAGTTCTTC
>TRBV7-2|-|TRBJ1-1|15|-
CASSLRGQKYTEAFF
TGTGCCAGCAGCTTACGGGGGCAGAAGTACACTGAAGCTTTCTTT
>TRBV25-1|few|TRBJ2-5|18|-
CASSEWAGGGILQETQYF
TGTGCCAGCAGTGAATGGGCAGGGGGGGGAATCCTCCAAGAGACCCAGTACTTC
>TRBV7-3|-|TRBJ2-2|13|-
CASSNTMGGELFF
TGTGCCAGCAGCAACACTATGGGCGGGGAGCTGTTTTTT
>TRBV4-3|once|TRBJ2-7|14|-
CASSQADGVYEQYF
TGCGCCAGCAGCCAAGCTGATGGGGTGTACGAGCAGTACTTC
>TRBV20-1|-|TRBJ2-7|13|-
CSARPTSSHEQYF
TGCAGTGCTCGCCCAACTAGCTCCCACGAGCAGTACTTC
>TRBV25-1|-|TRBJ1-6|11|-
CASGGNSPLHF
TGTGCCAGCGGGGGGAATTCACCCCTCCACTTT
>TRBV28|-|TRBJ2-1|15|-
CASLRGASSYNEQFF
TGTGCCAGCCTTCGGGGGGCGAGCTCCTACAATGAGCAGTTCTTC
>TRBV6-4|-|TRBJ2-3|15|-
CASSDSIGRTDTQYF
TGTGCCAGCAGTGACTCGATCGGACGCACAGATACGCAGTATTTT
>TRBV6-1|few|TRBJ1-2|13|-
CASSEASSYGYTF
TGTGCCAGCAGTGAAGCTTCCAGCTATGGCTACACCTTC
>TRBV4-2|-|TRBJ1-1|16|-
CASSSRDRHPNTEAFF
TGTGCCAGCAGCTCCCGGGACCGACATCCGAACACTGAAGCTTTCTTT
>TRBV5-1|few|TRBJ2-2|15|-
CASKMRQVDTGELFF
TGCGCCAGCAAAATGAGACAGGTCGACACCGGGGAGCTGTTTTTT
>TRBV12-3/TRBV12-4|-|TRBJ2-7|15|TRBD2
CASSRPSGGLYEQYF
TGTGCCAGCAGTCGGCCTAGCGGGGGGCTCTACGAGCAGTACTTC
>TRBV9|-|TRBJ2-7|15|TRBD2
CASSVGSGGPYEQYF
TGTGCCAGCAGCGTAGGAAGCGGGGGGCCCTACGAGCAGTACTTC
>TRBV4-2|-|TRBJ1-6|14|TRBD1
CASSPTGLNSPLHF
TGTGCCAGCAGCCCGACAGGGTTGAATTCACCCCTCCACTTT
>TRBV29-1|few|TRBJ2-7|11|-
CSGITGLEQYF
TGCAGCGGTATTACAGGGCTCGAGCAGTACTTC
>TRBV30|-|TRBJ2-3|12|TRBD2
CAWSHLAGGQYF
TGTGCCTGGAGTCACCTGGCGGGGGGGCAGTATTTT
>TRBV4-2|-|TRBJ1-1|16|-
CASSQDRGSMNTEAFF
TGTGCCAGCAGCCAAGATCGAGGCAGCATGAACACTGAAGCTTTCTTT
>TRBV6-1|-|TRBJ2-5|14|-
CASSISTGQETQYF
TGTGCCAGCAGTATATCGACAGGCCAAGAGACCCAGTACTTC
>TRBV20-1|-|TRBJ2-7|17|TRBD2
CSARGELAGRSLYEQYF
TGCAGTGCTAGAGGTGAGCTAGCGGGGCGCTCCCTCTACGAGCAGTACTTC
>TRBV12-3/TRBV12-4|-|TRBJ1-4|14|TRBD1
CVSGGQGRDEKLFF
TGTGTCAGCGGGGGACAGGGAAGAGATGAAAAACTGTTTTTT
>TRBV28|-|TRBJ2-3|16|TRBD2
CASSSSSGGEADTQYF
TGTGCCAGCAGTTCGAGTAGCGGGGGGGAGGCAGATACGCAGTATTTT
>TRBV7-9|-|TRBJ1-2|13|-
CASSYDKLYGYTF
TGTGCCAGCAGCTATGACAAATTGTATGGCTACACCTTC
>TRBV7-2|-|TRBJ2-3|15|TRBD2
CASSFFGGGEDTQYF
TGTGCCAGCAGCTTTTTCGGCGGGGGGGAGGATACGCAGTATTTT
>TRBV20-1|few|TRBJ2-2|16|TRBD1
CSARDPDRGHTGELFF
TGCAGTGCTAGAGACCCGGACAGGGGGCATACCGGGGAGCTGTTTTTT
>TRBV6-6|-|TRBJ2-7|14|-
CASSDGIGSYEQYF
TGTGCCAGCAGCGACGGGATCGGCAGCTACGAGCAGTACTTC
>TRBV6-5|once|TRBJ2-1|13|-
CATQGPGSNEQFF
TGTGCCACCCAGGGCCCCGGTAGCAATGAGCAGTTCTTC
>TRBV6-4|-|TRBJ2-1|14|-
CASSAVTIDNEQFF
TGTGCCAGCAGTGCGGTGACAATCGACAATGAGCAGTTCTTC
>TRBV5-1|-|TRBJ2-1|17|TRBD2
CAGSFGTASGRYREQFF
TGCGCCGGCAGCTTTGGTACCGCTAGCGGGAGGTACAGGGAGCAGTTCTTC
>TRBV10-3|-|TRBJ2-3|15|-
CAISESVGNTDTQYF
TGTGCCATCAGTGAGTCAGTGGGAAACACAGATACGCAGTATTTT
>TRBV7-2|-|TRBJ2-2|16|TRBD2
CASSPRGGASTGELFF
TGTGCCAGCAGCCCTCGGGGAGGGGCAAGCACCGGGGAGCTGTTTTTT
>TRBV3-1|few|TRBJ2-1|16|-
CASSSAGQRIYNEQFF
TGTGCCAGCAGCTCGGCCGGGCAACGGATATACAATGAGCAGTTCTTC
>TRBV6-1|-|TRBJ1-6|16|TRBD1
CASSEVWTGVGSPLHF
TGTGCCAGCAGTGAGGTGTGGACAGGGGTCGGTTCACCCCTCCACTTT
>TRBV6-2/TRBV6-3|-|TRBJ1-5|13|-
CASRAQWNQPQHF
TGTGCCAGCAGGGCTCAGTGGAATCAGCCCCAGCATTTT
>TRBV12-3/TRBV12-4|once|TRBJ1-4|14|-
CASRPSERQEKLFF
TGTGCCAGCAGACCCTCGGAGAGACAGGAAAAACTGTTTTTT